A single sample gave rise to the 2 T cell receptor beta chains below, sequenced in a study of cytomegalovirus exposure and HLA in healthy donors. The method was immunoSEQ multiplex PCR; TCRdb's version includes in-frame clones alone and lacks a portion of them. This sample has some 63,000 clones, with roughly 90% found just once. Sample: PBMCs. The source is a woman aged 18-29 years in good health and CMV-seronegative.

The CDR3 spells CSVSNRFDQPQHF. The CDR3 DNA is TGCAGCGTGAGTAACAGGTTTGACCAGCCCCAGCATTTT. V is TRBV29-1 and J is TRBJ1-5; TRBD1 might be the D (5 bases). Germline values: CDR1 SQVTM, CDR2 ANQGSEA. This CDR3 region has 13 residues. Trimming cost V 6 bases and J 7 bases, with 16 bases left between them.

V gene TRBV6-1 combines with J gene TRBJ2-1; possible D gene TRBD1, 6 bases. V lost 2 bases and J 8 bases, leaving 13 bases between the germline ends. Per germline, CDR1 MNHNS and CDR2 SASEGT. The CDR3 spans 14 residues. The CDR3 protein is CASSESQGLDEQFF. The CDR3 region has the DNA TGTGCCAGCAGTGAATCCCAGGGGCTGGATGAGCAGTTCTTC.